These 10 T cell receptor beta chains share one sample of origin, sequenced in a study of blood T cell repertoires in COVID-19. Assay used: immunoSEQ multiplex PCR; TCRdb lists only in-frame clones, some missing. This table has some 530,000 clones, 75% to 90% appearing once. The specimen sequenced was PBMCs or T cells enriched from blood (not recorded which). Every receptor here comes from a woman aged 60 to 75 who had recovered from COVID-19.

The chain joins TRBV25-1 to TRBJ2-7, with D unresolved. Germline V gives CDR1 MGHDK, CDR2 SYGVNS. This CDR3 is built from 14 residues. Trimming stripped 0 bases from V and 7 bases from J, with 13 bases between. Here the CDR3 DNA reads TGTGCCAGCAGTGAATATGTCGGGTTTGGGGAGCAGTACTTC. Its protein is CASSEYVGFGEQYF.

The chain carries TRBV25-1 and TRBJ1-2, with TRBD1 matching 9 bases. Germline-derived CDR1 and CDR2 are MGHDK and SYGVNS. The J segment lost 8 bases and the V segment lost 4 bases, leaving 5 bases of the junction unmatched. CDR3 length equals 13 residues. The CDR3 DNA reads TGTGCCAGCAGTGCGGACAGGGGACGAGGCTACACCTTC. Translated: CASSADRGRGYTF.

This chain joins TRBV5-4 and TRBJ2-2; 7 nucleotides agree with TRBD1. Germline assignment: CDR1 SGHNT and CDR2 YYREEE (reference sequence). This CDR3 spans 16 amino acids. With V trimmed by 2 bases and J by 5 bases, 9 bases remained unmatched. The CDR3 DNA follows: TGTGCCAGCAGCTTTGGTGGGGCACAGGGGACCGGGGAGCTGTTTTTT. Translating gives CASSFGGAQGTGELFF.

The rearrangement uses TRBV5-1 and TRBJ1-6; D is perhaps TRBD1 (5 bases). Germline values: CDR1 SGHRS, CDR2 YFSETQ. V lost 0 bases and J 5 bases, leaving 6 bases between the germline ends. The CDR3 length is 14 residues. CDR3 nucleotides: TGCGCCAGCAGCTTGGAAGGGGATAATTCACCCCTCCACTTT. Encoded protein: CASSLEGDNSPLHF. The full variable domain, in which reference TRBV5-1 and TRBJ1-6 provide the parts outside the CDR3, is KAGVTQTPRYLIKTRGQQVTLSCSPISGHRSVSWYQQTPGQGLQFLFEYFSETQRNKGNFPGRFSGRQFSNSRSEMNVSTLELGDSALYLCASSLEGDNSPLHFGNGTRLTVT.

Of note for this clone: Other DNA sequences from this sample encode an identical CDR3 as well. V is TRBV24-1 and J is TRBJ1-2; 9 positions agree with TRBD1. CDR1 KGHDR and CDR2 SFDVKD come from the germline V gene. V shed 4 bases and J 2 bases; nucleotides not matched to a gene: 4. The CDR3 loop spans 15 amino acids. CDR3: CATSDSGTGNYGYTF. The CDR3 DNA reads TGTGCCACCAGTGACTCCGGGACAGGGAACTATGGCTACACCTTC.

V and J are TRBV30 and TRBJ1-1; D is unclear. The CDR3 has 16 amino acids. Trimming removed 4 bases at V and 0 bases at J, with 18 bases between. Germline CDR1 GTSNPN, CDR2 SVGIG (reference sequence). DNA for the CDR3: TGTGCCTGGAAAGATTGGAGTCGGCTAATGAACACTGAAGCTTTCTTT. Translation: CAWKDWSRLMNTEAFF.

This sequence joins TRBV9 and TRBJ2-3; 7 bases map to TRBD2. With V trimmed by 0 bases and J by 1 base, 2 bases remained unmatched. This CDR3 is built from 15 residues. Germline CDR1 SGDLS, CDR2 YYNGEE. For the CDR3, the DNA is TGTGCCAGCAGCGTAGAAGCGGGGCGCACAGATACGCAGTATTTT. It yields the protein CASSVEAGRTDTQYF.

CDR3 sequence reads: CASSESRGTYNEQFF. The CDR3 DNA sequence: TGCGCCAGCAGTGAGTCCAGGGGAACCTACAATGAGCAGTTCTTC. V is TRBV10-1 and J is TRBJ2-1; the D gene is possibly TRBD1 (6 bases). The CDR3 has 15 residues. The V and J ends lost 0 bases and 2 bases respectively, with 8 bases between them. In germline, CDR1 is WNHNN, CDR2 SYGVQD (reference sequence).

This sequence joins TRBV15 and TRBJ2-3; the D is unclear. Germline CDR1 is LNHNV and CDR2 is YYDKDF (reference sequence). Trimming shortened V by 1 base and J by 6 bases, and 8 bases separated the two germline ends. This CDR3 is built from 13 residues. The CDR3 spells CATSRVASDTQYF. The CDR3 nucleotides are TGTGCCACCAGCAGAGTCGCCAGTGATACGCAGTATTTT.

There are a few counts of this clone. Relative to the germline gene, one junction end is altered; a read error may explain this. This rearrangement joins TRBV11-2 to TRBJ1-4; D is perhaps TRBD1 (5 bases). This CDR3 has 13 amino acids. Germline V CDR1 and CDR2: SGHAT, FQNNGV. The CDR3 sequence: CASSSGTNEKLFF. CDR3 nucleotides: TGTGCCAGCAGCTCCGGGACTAACGAAAAACTGTTTTTT.